The 32 T cell receptor beta chains in this list originate from one sample, sequenced in a study of PD-1 blockade in classical Hodgkin lymphoma (dated by TCRdb to 2020 to 2021). The receptor library was made with the immunoSEQ multiplex PCR assay. The source is immuneACCESS, and TCRdb retained only in-frame sequences with V and J called. Part of the clones is not carried over; for the studies checked, unresolved V genes explain less than half of this, and the remainder is unexplained. The sample contains approximately 10,000 clones, about 85% of them found a single time. Under 45% of the sample belongs to the ten largest clones. The time point label corresponds to: cycle 4 day 1 (C4D1), after 5 to 7 weeks of nivolumab. Every trial patient had relapsed after autologous stem cell transplantation, and cohorts A, B and C differed in prior brentuximab vedotin exposure. CD8+ T cells were purified from thawed PBMCs by magnetic negative selection with a Miltenyi CD8+ T cell isolation kit.

This specimen was CD8+ T cells from blood, taken before the fourth cycle of nivolumab. The origin of the receptors is a human donor with classical Hodgkin lymphoma. The donor label of this sample is uncertain.

The chain is built from TRBV27 and TRBJ1-4, with TRBD1 as a possible D gene (6 bases). Germline V CDR1 and CDR2: MNHEY, SMNVEV (reference sequence). V lost 1 base and J 8 bases, leaving 17 bases between the germline ends. The CDR3 is 16 residues long. The CDR3 bases are TGTGCCAGCAGTTTATTCGGGAGGGGAAGGGGGGAAAAACTGTTTTTT. It codes for CASSLFGRGRGEKLFF.

This sequence joins TRBV9 and TRBJ2-1; a weak D match, TRBD2 (5 bases). This CDR3 contains 15 residues. V was pared by 0 bases and J by 8 bases, with 15 bases between. Germline V gene sequence: CDR1 SGDLS, CDR2 YYNGEE. CDR3 in amino acids: CASSVGRKGSYEQFF. In DNA, the CDR3 is TGTGCCAGCAGCGTAGGTCGGAAAGGGAGTTATGAGCAGTTCTTC.

The chain couples TRBV5-6 to TRBJ2-2, with D tentatively TRBD2 (6 bases). CDR3 length equals 15 residues. CDR1 and CDR2 from the germline V gene are SGHDT and YYEEEE. Between the trimmed V and J ends, which lost 0 bases and 4 bases, there was a span of 10 bases. CDR3: CASSLVGGSTGELFF. The CDR3, as DNA: TGTGCCAGCAGCTTGGTCGGGGGATCCACCGGGGAGCTGTTTTTT.

This clone was counted a few times. V and J are TRBV9 and TRBJ2-7, with TRBD1 matching 7 bases. The CDR3 runs 15 residues. Germline V CDR1 and CDR2: SGDLS, YYNGEE. Trimming at V came to 3 bases and at J to 3 bases, leaving 9 bases not matched to a gene. CDR3 loop: CASSASPGQNYEQYF. Written as DNA, the CDR3 is TGTGCCAGCAGCGCATCACCGGGACAGAACTACGAGCAGTACTTC.

This clone occurred once. The chain employs TRBV4-3 and TRBJ1-1; D is ambiguous. Germline CDR1 is LGHNA and CDR2 is YSLEER. The CDR3 is made up of 13 amino acids. With 0 bases removed from V and 1 base from J, the gap between germline ends came to 3 bases. This CDR3 reads CASSQDSNTEAFF. CDR3 coding DNA: TGCGCCAGCAGCCAAGACTCGAACACTGAAGCTTTCTTT.

The chain couples TRBV28 to TRBJ2-5; D call uncertain. V was trimmed by 5 bases and J by 2 bases, leaving 3 bases between them. CDR1 is MDHEN, CDR2 SYDVKM, per germline. CDR3 length: 11 residues. DNA of the CDR3: TGTGCCAGCAGTCCTCAAGAGACCCAGTACTTC. As protein: CASSPQETQYF.

The CDR3: CASSLPLSYEQYF. CDR3 coding DNA: TGTGCCAGCAGTTTACCCCTCTCCTACGAGCAGTACTTC. The chain has TRBV28 and TRBJ2-7; unclear D gene. Germline lookup yields CDR1 MDHEN and CDR2 SYDVKM. V was clipped by 2 bases and J by 0 bases, with 5 bases between them. This CDR3 is 13 amino acids long. The variable domain in full, with the rest retrieved from reference TRBV28 and TRBJ2-7, is DVKVTQSSRYLVKRTGEKVFLECVQDMDHENMFWYRQDPGLGLRLIYFSYDVKMKEKGDIPEGYSVSREKKERFSLILESASTNQTSMYLCASSLPLSYEQYFGPGTRLTVT.

This chain uses TRBV27 with TRBJ2-7; the match to TRBD1 covers 9 bases. The CDR3 runs to 15 residues. V lost 3 bases to trimming and J lost 3 bases; unmatched junction nucleotides: 6. Germline loops: CDR1 MNHEY, CDR2 SMNVEV (reference sequence). The CDR3 coding sequence is TGTGCCAGCAGTTTGGGACAGGGTTTAAACTACGAGCAGTACTTC. Amino acids: CASSLGQGLNYEQYF.

This clone has only a few counts. V is TRBV2 and J is TRBJ2-1; D unresolved. Germline CDR1 SNHLY, CDR2 FYNNEI. CDR3 length: 10 amino acids. The ends were cut back, 8 bases at V and 10 bases at J, with 9 bases in the middle. As DNA, the CDR3 is TGTGCCAGCGTCACCTTGGAGCAGTTCTTC. The encoded protein is CASVTLEQFF.

There are a few counts of this clone. The rearrangement joins TRBV28 to TRBJ1-2, with D uncertain. Per germline, CDR1 MDHEN and CDR2 SYDVKM. Trimming removed 4 bases at V and 0 bases at J, with 9 bases between. CDR3 length: 14 amino acids. The CDR3 protein is CASSSSLSNYGYTF. The CDR3 nucleotides are TGTGCCAGCAGTTCGAGCCTATCTAACTATGGCTACACCTTC.

The chain is built from TRBV27 and TRBJ2-2; tentative D call: TRBD1 (5 bases). Germline CDR1 MNHEY, CDR2 SMNVEV (reference sequence). This CDR3 spans 15 amino acids. With 3 bases removed from V and 4 bases from J, the gap between germline ends came to 12 bases. In DNA, the CDR3 is TGTGCCAGCAGTTTCGGGCAGGGTTCCACCGGGGAGCTGTTTTTT. Translated: CASSFGQGSTGELFF.

This chain joins TRBV2 and TRBJ2-5, with TRBD2 identical over 12 bases. The germline CDR1 and CDR2 sequences are SNHLY and FYNNEI. V shed 3 bases, J shed 1 base, and the junction held 6 bases outside the gene matches. The CDR3 consists of 17 residues. In nucleotides, the CDR3 is TGTGCCAGCAGTGATGTGACTAGCGGGAGTGTCCAAGAGACCCAGTACTTC. Translating gives CASSDVTSGSVQETQYF.

The chain links TRBV11-1 to TRBJ2-7, with TRBD2 matching 7 bases. The CDR3 runs to 15 residues. The V and J ends lost 1 base and 2 bases, in that order; junction bases with no gene match: 5. CDR1 is SGHAT, CDR2 FQDESV, per germline (reference sequence). CDR3 bases: TGTGCCAGCAGCTTAGTGGCGGGAGCCCCCTACGAGCAGTACTTC. Its translation is CASSLVAGAPYEQYF.

The CDR3 bases are TGTGCCAGCAGGGAGGAGGGAGGGGCTTCCTACGAGCAGTACTTC. Its protein is CASREEGGASYEQYF. The chain is built from TRBV6-4 and TRBJ2-7; 7 positions match TRBD2. The germline gives CDR1 MRHNA, CDR2 SNTAGT. Germline trimming cut 6 bases from V and 1 base from J; bases unmatched to any gene: 9. The CDR3 is 15 residues long.

The sample holds a few counts of this clone. The chain uses TRBV7-2 and TRBJ1-1; D gene uncertain. Looked up from germline, CDR1 is SGHTA and CDR2 is FQGNSA. This CDR3 has 11 amino acids. V lost 1 base and J lost 8, with 5 bases in between. CDR3 in amino acids: CASSLGVEAFF. The CDR3 region has the DNA TGTGCCAGCAGCTTAGGTGTCGAAGCTTTCTTT.

V and J are TRBV2 and TRBJ2-1; the D gene is possibly TRBD2 (5 bases). Germline V lookup: CDR1 SNHLY, CDR2 FYNNEI. V was pared by 0 bases and J by 8 bases, with 17 bases between. The CDR3 extends over 16 amino acids. In DNA form, the CDR3 reads TGTGCCAGCAGTGAAGCAGCGGACGTACCTGTCGATGAGCAGTTCTTC. It yields the protein CASSEAADVPVDEQFF.

In its sample, this clone is large. The chain combines TRBV5-6 with TRBJ1-2; D unclear. The germline CDR1 and CDR2 sequences are SGHDT and YYEEEE. This CDR3 contains 16 residues. The V end was cut by 5 bases, the J end by 2 bases, with 19 bases between. CDR3 bases: TGTGCCAGCAGAAAAAACGGCGGCAGTTACAACTATGGCTACACCTTC. Translating gives CASRKNGGSYNYGYTF.

This clone came up a few times. This sequence joins TRBV4-1 and TRBJ1-5, with D perhaps TRBD1 (5 bases). There are 15 residues in the CDR3. Trimming removed 1 base from V and 7 bases from J, with 14 bases in between. CDR1 and CDR2 (germline): MGHRA, YSYEKL. This CDR3 reads CASSQVVGGDQPQHF. CDR3 bases: TGCGCCAGCAGCCAAGTAGTTGGAGGGGACCAGCCCCAGCATTTT.

The chain carries TRBV27 and TRBJ2-7; TRBD2 matches 12 bases. J gave up 2 bases and V 3 bases, and 5 bases lay outside the gene matches. This CDR3 spans 16 amino acids. Germline CDR1 MNHEY, CDR2 SMNVEV (reference sequence). The CDR3 region is CASSLVLAGGPYEQYF. For the CDR3, the DNA is TGTGCCAGCAGTTTGGTCCTAGCGGGAGGGCCCTACGAGCAGTACTTC.

The chain joins TRBV29-1 to TRBJ1-3; TRBD1 might be the D (5 bases). The CDR3 is 15 residues long. V was trimmed by 0 bases and J by 4 bases, leaving 13 bases between them. Germline V CDR1 and CDR2: SQVTM, ANQGSEA. The CDR3 bases are TGCAGCGTTGAAGAGGCGCCGCAGGGAGGAAACACCATATATTTT. Amino acids: CSVEEAPQGGNTIYF.

This rearrangement joins TRBV7-9 to TRBJ2-1, with a possible D match to TRBD2 (6 bases). The CDR3 totals 16 residues. Germline CDR1 reads SEHNR; CDR2 reads FQNEAQ (reference sequence). Trimming cost V 4 bases and J 2 bases, with 15 bases left between them. The CDR3 loop reads CASSSSPGAAYNEQFF. The CDR3, as DNA: TGTGCCAGCAGCTCATCTCCGGGAGCCGCCTACAATGAGCAGTTCTTC.

The rearrangement uses TRBV29-1 and TRBJ2-5; 7 bases map to TRBD1. The CDR3 spans 15 residues. The germline V gene encodes CDR1 SQVTM and CDR2 ANQGSEA. Trimming cost V 1 base and J 1 base; bases outside gene matches: 6. CDR3: CSVEGTGGFQETQYF. CDR3 sequence (DNA): TGCAGCGTTGAAGGGACAGGCGGATTCCAAGAGACCCAGTACTTC.

The J gene is TRBJ1-6, the V gene TRBV6-5, with D possibly matching TRBD1 (6 bases). CDR1 and CDR2 from the germline V gene are MNHEY and SVGAGI. Trimming pared 6 bases from V and 5 bases from J, leaving 11 bases between. CDR3 length equals 14 residues. This CDR3 is CASRMGHNNSPLHF. DNA of the CDR3: TGTGCCAGCAGAATGGGACATAATAATTCACCCCTCCACTTT.

The rearrangement uses TRBV4-3 and TRBJ2-7; D might be TRBD2 (6 bases). The CDR3 is made up of 16 amino acids. V was pared by 3 bases and J by 2 bases, with 17 bases between. Germline CDR1 and CDR2: LGHNA and YSLEER. In nucleotides, the CDR3 is TGCGCCAGCAGCCAGTGGACTACAGGCTCTACCTACGAGCAGTACTTC. This sequence encodes CASSQWTTGSTYEQYF.

This clone was picked up one time. The chain recombines TRBV19 with TRBJ1-5; 9 positions agree with TRBD1. Germline CDR1 is LNHDA and CDR2 is SQIVND (reference sequence). The CDR3 loop spans 15 amino acids. After removal of 1 base from V and 2 bases from J, the junction contained 0 bases not matched to a gene. CDR3 loop: CASSIGTGGNQPQHF. In DNA, the CDR3 is TGTGCCAGTAGTATAGGGACAGGGGGCAATCAGCCCCAGCATTTT.

The chain uses TRBV9 and TRBJ1-2; D may be TRBD1 (5 bases). The CDR3 contains 12 residues. V lost 4 bases to trimming and J lost 5 bases, with 9 bases between them. Germline CDR1 SGDLS, CDR2 YYNGEE. This CDR3 is CASSMGEYGYTF. The DNA for the CDR3 is TGTGCCAGCAGCATGGGGGAGTATGGCTACACCTTC.

The chain carries TRBV7-9 and TRBJ2-1; possibly TRBD2 for D (5 bases). This CDR3 contains 19 residues. Trimming stripped 0 bases from V and 6 bases from J, with 24 bases between. Germline V gene sequence: CDR1 SEHNR, CDR2 FQNEAQ (reference sequence). This CDR3 reads CASSLALRLLEGWSNEQFF. The CDR3 nucleotides are TGTGCCAGCAGCTTAGCGCTAAGGCTACTAGAAGGGTGGTCCAATGAGCAGTTCTTC.

The chain is built from TRBV7-6 and TRBJ1-2; D is undetermined. Germline V lookup: CDR1 SGHVS, CDR2 FNYEAQ. The ends were cut back, 1 base at V and 6 bases at J, with 9 bases in the middle. The CDR3 runs to 13 residues. CDR3 nucleotides: TGTGCCAGCAGCTTAGGAGGGTATGATGGCTACACCTTC. This encodes CASSLGGYDGYTF.

This chain uses TRBV13 with TRBJ2-7, with TRBD2 as a possible D gene (5 bases). The CDR3 has 13 amino acids. The germline V gene encodes CDR1 PRHDT and CDR2 FYEKMQ (reference sequence). Trimming took 5 bases from V and 0 from J, leaving 8 bases between them. CDR3 sequence (DNA): TGTGCCAGCAGCGAGGGAAGCTCCTACGAGCAGTACTTC. Translation gives CASSEGSSYEQYF. Supplemented by reference TRBV13 and TRBJ2-7, the full variable domain reads AAGVIQSPRHLIKEKRETATLKCYPIPRHDTVYWYQQGPGQDPQFLISFYEKMQSDKGSIPDRFSAQQFSDYHSELNMSSLELGDSALYFCASSEGSSYEQYFGPGTRLTVT.

The J gene is TRBJ1-5, the V gene TRBV6-5; D unresolved. Trimming took 0 bases from V and 7 from J, leaving 13 bases between them. Germline V gene sequence: CDR1 MNHEY, CDR2 SVGAGI. The CDR3 sequence is 15 residues long. The CDR3 spells CASSYSNTRRQPQHF. CDR3 nucleotide sequence: TGTGCCAGCAGTTACTCGAATACACGAAGGCAGCCCCAGCATTTT.

CDR3 protein: CASSLPPGLAVNTGELFF. CDR3 sequence (DNA): TGTGCCAGCAGCTTACCTCCTGGTCTAGCGGTTAACACCGGGGAGCTGTTTTTT. This chain connects TRBV11-2 to TRBJ2-2, with 7 bases aligning to TRBD2. In germline, CDR1 is SGHAT, CDR2 FQNNGV. With 2 bases clipped from V and 2 bases from J, the junction kept 11 bases outside the gene matches. The length of the CDR3 is 18 residues.

This clone was counted only a few times. The V call is TRBV28, the J call TRBJ1-5; D not certain. There are 12 residues in the CDR3. V dropped 6 bases and J dropped 2 bases, with 5 bases sitting between them. Germline CDR1 MDHEN, CDR2 SYDVKM. The CDR3 DNA is TGTGCCAGCAGGGCCGGCAATCAGCCCCAGCATTTT. Protein: CASRAGNQPQHF.